The 3 T cell receptor beta chains below were found in one sample sequenced in a study of blood T cell repertoires in COVID-19. The protocol was immunoSEQ multiplex PCR, while the TCRdb copy is restricted to in-frame clones and leaves out a portion. The repertoire holds approximately 140,000 clones, with about 80% as singletons. Material: PBMCs or T cells enriched from blood (not recorded which). The source of these receptors is a man aged 35-49 years with acute COVID-19.

This rearrangement joins TRBV2 to TRBJ1-1, with 7 bases fitting TRBD1. This CDR3 has 13 amino acids. Germline trimming cut 7 bases from V and 7 bases from J; bases unmatched to any gene: 9. Germline V gene lookup returns CDR1 SNHLY and CDR2 FYNNEI. CDR3 coding DNA: TGTGCCAGCATCCTCGACAGGGACCGTGAAGCTTTCTTT. Residues: CASILDRDREAFF.

The CDR3 reads CASSDGLVYGELFF. CDR3 nucleotides: TGTGCCAGCAGCGACGGACTAGTCTATGGGGAGCTGTTTTTT. The chain is built from TRBV7-2 and TRBJ2-2; 7 nucleotides match TRBD2. V was clipped by 5 bases and J by 8 bases; unmatched bases: 8. Germline V gene data show CDR1 as SGHTA and CDR2 as FQGNSA. The CDR3 sequence is 14 residues long. The whole variable domain, remainder taken from reference TRBV7-2 and TRBJ2-2, is GAGVSQSPSNKVTEKGKDVELRCDPISGHTALYWYRQSLGQGLEFLIYFQGNSAPDKSGLPSDRFSAERTGGSVSTLTIQRTQQEDSAVYLCASSDGLVYGELFFGEGSRLTVL.

The chain uses TRBV29-1 and TRBJ1-6; perhaps TRBD1 as D (6 bases). Germline values: CDR1 SQVTM, CDR2 ANQGSEA. The CDR3 has 13 residues. V lost 4 bases to trimming and J lost 5 bases, with 9 bases between them. The CDR3 DNA follows: TGCAGCGTTGGGGCAGGGGATAATTCACCCCTCCACTTT. Translating it yields CSVGAGDNSPLHF.